This TCR beta chain was sequenced during a study of T cells in Graves' hyperthyroidism and ophthalmopathy. This clonotype was counted at least ten times. RNA transcripts gave rise to amplified TCR beta CDR3 regions. First-round RT-PCR of the TCR CDR3 relied on the HTBI primer set. TCRdb re-analysed the multiplex PCR reads in MiXCR, keeping a single row per CDR3 protein. The sample includes 280,000 or so distinct CDR3 sequences, roughly 15% of them seen just once. The germline V and J ends were trimmed by 3 bases and 2 bases, with 8 bases remaining between them. This CDR3 contains 14 residues. Used for diagnoses were clinical symptoms, serum thyroxine and TRAb, thyroid ultrasound and orbital computed tomography. The blood specimen was taken at initial hyperthyroidism diagnosis, before any ophthalmopathy symptoms.

The rearrangement links TRBV12-3 or TRBV12-4 to TRBJ1-5, with D unresolved. Sequencing used blood. The sequence was collected from a woman aged 45-59 years with Graves' hyperthyroidism that later progressed to Graves' ophthalmopathy. The CDR3 is CASSFNSGNQPQHF. The CDR3 nucleotides read TGTGCCAGCAGTTTTAATTCAGGCAATCAGCCCCAGCATTTT.